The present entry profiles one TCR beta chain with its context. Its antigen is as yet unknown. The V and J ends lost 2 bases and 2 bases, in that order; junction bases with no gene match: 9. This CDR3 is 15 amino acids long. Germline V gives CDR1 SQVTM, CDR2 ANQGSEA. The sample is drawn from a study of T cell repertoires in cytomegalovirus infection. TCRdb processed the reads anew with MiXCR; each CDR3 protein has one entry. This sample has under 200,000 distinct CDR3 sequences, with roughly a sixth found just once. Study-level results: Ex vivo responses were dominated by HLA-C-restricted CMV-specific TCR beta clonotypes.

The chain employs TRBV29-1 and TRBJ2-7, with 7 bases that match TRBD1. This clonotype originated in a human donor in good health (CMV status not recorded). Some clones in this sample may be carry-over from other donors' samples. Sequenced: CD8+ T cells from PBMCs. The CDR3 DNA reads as TGCAGCGTTGAAAGGGGGACAGAAGCCACCTACGAGCAGTACTTC. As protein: CSVERGTEATYEQYF.